This T cell receptor beta chain was captured by sequencing in a study of blood T cell repertoires in COVID-19. This CDR3 has 17 amino acids. Germline V gene lookup returns CDR1 MGHRA and CDR2 YSYEKL. The V gene lost 4 bases and the J gene lost 7 bases, with 24 bases spanning the gap. In the original analysis: Quantification of nucleated cells was approximated via reference gene primer amplification. The assay was immunoSEQ multiplex PCR, and TCRdb's table has in-frame clones only and misses some. V, J and clone size are those of that table, while D and trimming were read from the DNA. The sample carries approximately 140,000 clones, roughly 82% recorded once.

This sequence was found in a man in his 70s with acute or convalescent COVID-19. The chain carries TRBV4-1 and TRBJ2-3; maybe TRBD2 (5 bases). The material sequenced was peripheral blood. DNA of the CDR3: TGCGCCAGCAGCCCCGCTGAGGCTAGCAGTGTCGAGCATACGCAGTATTTT. It is translated as CASSPAEASSVEHTQYF.